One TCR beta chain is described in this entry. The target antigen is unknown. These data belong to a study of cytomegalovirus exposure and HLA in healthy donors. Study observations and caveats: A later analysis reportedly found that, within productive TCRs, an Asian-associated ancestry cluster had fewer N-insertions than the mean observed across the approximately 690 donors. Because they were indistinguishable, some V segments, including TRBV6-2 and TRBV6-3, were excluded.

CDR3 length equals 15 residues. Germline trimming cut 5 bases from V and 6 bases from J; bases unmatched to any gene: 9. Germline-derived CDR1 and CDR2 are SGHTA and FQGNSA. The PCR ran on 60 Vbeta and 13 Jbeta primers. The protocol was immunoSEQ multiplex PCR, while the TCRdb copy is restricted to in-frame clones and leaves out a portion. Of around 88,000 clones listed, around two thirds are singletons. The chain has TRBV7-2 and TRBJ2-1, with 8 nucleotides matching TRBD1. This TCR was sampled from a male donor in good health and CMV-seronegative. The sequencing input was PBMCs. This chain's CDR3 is CASSPPRGLFNEQFF. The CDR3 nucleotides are TGTGCCAGCAGCCCCCCCAGGGGGCTATTCAATGAGCAGTTCTTC.